The text below deals with one T cell receptor (beta chain). Its antigen is undetermined. Profiling relied on immunoSEQ multiplex PCR, and the TCRdb table lists in-frame clones only, not all of them. The sample includes 2.3 million or so clones, about 92% of them seen just once. These data come from a study of shared clonotypes between healthy human individuals. Whole-study context: The plates for each donor numbered three CD4 naive, three CD4 memory, two CD8 naive and one CD8 memory. Study-level points and caveats: The diversity represented, both genetic and in exposure history, was limited by few donors. Tissue TCR repertoires likely differ from these blood-only repertoires.

Naive CD4+ cells were CD45RA-selected; the remaining cells were memory. V lost 4 bases to trimming and J lost 6 bases; unmatched junction nucleotides: 4. This CDR3 is 14 amino acids long. Germline values: CDR1 SGHRS, CDR2 YFSETQ. This TCR derives from a man between 18 and 29 years old in good health. Some clones in this sample may be carry-over from other donors' samples. The chain employs TRBV5-1 and TRBJ1-5; 10 nucleotides match TRBD1. Sequenced sample: naive CD4+ T cells from PBMCs. The subset denotes: CD45RA+ positively selected. In DNA form, the CDR3 reads TGCGCCAGCAGCCTGACAGGGGGCATTCAGCCCCAGCATTTT. Amino acids: CASSLTGGIQPQHF.